This is a list of T cell receptor beta chains from one sample in a study of shared clonotypes between healthy human individuals. The assay was immunoSEQ multiplex PCR, and TCRdb's table has in-frame clones only and misses some. The data show 950,000 to 1,100,000 clones, with 60% to 80% seen just once and roughly 1.5% held by the top ten. Sequenced material: memory CD4+ T cells sorted from blood. These receptors were collected from a man aged 18-30 years in good health. The CDR3 runs from the conserved cysteine through the conserved F or W. The D gene is left open where the match is weak. Rows give clone size only sometimes, using once, few, many, or a class for an expanded clone.

size	D	V	J	CDR3	DNA
few	-	TRBV6-1	TRBJ2-3	CASSQLGFGTDTQYF	TGTGCCAGCAGTCAACTAGGATTCGGCACAGATACGCAGTATTTT
-	TRBD1	TRBV18	TRBJ1-1	CASSPRQGAINTEAFF	TGTGCCAGCTCACCGCGTCAGGGGGCAATCAACACTGAAGCTTTCTTT
-	-	TRBV18	TRBJ1-1	CASSPRTVNTEAFF	TGTGCCAGCTCACCAAGGACAGTGAACACTGAAGCTTTCTTT
-	-	TRBV10-3	TRBJ2-1	CAISELDYNEQFF	TGTGCCATCAGTGAACTAGACTACAATGAGCAGTTCTTC
-	-	TRBV15	TRBJ2-2	CATSPDKLNTGELFF	TGTGCCACCAGCCCCGACAAGTTGAACACCGGGGAGCTGTTTTTT
-	TRBD2	TRBV6-6	TRBJ2-1	CASSYSRGDYNEQFF	TGTGCCAGCAGTTACTCGCGGGGGGACTACAATGAGCAGTTCTTC
-	-	TRBV6-6	TRBJ2-6	CASSDGASGANVLTF	TGTGCCAGTAGCGACGGAGCCTCTGGGGCCAACGTCCTGACTTTC
-	-	TRBV5-4	TRBJ2-3	CASSSGSTDTQYF	TGTGCCAGCAGCTCAGGTAGCACAGATACGCAGTATTTT
-	-	TRBV10-1	TRBJ2-5	CASSESSGTQYF	TGCGCCAGCAGTGAGTCTTCGGGGACCCAGTACTTC
many	TRBD1	TRBV7-8	TRBJ1-2	CASSLDNRGYGYTF	TGTGCCAGCAGCTTAGATAACAGGGGCTATGGCTACACCTTC
-	-	TRBV7-9	TRBJ2-1	CASSLAQGSLPNEQFF	TGTGCCAGCAGCTTAGCGCAGGGCTCCCTCCCCAATGAGCAGTTCTTC
once	TRBD1	TRBV6-6	TRBJ2-7	CASSRMDRGPVYEQYF	TGTGCCAGCAGTCGGATGGACAGGGGACCTGTATACGAGCAGTACTTC
-	TRBD2	TRBV7-2	TRBJ2-7	CASSWSGRADYEQYF	TGTGCCAGCAGCTGGAGCGGGAGGGCGGATTACGAGCAGTACTTC
-	-	TRBV7-9	TRBJ1-2	CASSPQANYGYTF	TGTGCCAGCAGCCCCCAGGCTAACTATGGCTACACCTTC
-	TRBD1	TRBV5-1	TRBJ2-7	CASSLTGSSYEQYF	TGCGCCAGCAGTCTGACAGGGAGCTCCTACGAGCAGTACTTC
-	-	TRBV5-4	TRBJ1-2	CASSSGGANYGYTF	TGTGCCAGCAGCTCGGGAGGGGCTAACTATGGCTACACCTTC
-	TRBD2	TRBV7-9	TRBJ2-5	CASSPGTSGSHWETQYF	TGTGCCAGCAGCCCGGGGACTAGCGGATCCCATTGGGAGACCCAGTACTTC
-	-	TRBV30	TRBJ2-7	CAWSVTAPYEQYF	TGTGCCTGGAGTGTAACGGCGCCCTACGAGCAGTACTTC
once	-	TRBV28	TRBJ1-5	CASNVGSYNQPQHF	TGTGCCAGCAATGTGGGCAGCTACAATCAGCCCCAGCATTTT
-	-	TRBV15	TRBJ2-2	CATSPLGVKTGELFF	TGTGCCACCAGCCCCCTAGGGGTAAAAACCGGGGAGCTGTTTTTT